This entry lists 20 T cell receptor beta chains sequenced from one sample in a study of blood T cell repertoires in COVID-19 (dated by TCRdb to 2018 to 2020). To prepare the library, the immunoSEQ multiplex PCR assay was applied. In its TCRdb copy, this immuneACCESS table keeps in-frame sequences only and misses some clones. Where compared with another copy, unresolved V genes explain less than half of these, and the others have no known cause. The sample contains 200,000 to 250,000 clones, 70% to 90% of them found a single time. Roughly 10% of the sample comes from the top ten. Sequencing was carried out using PBMCs or T cells enriched from blood (not recorded which). The receptors derive from a man under 40 who had recovered from COVID-19.

This chain joins TRBV27 and TRBJ1-5; tentatively, D is TRBD1 (5 bases). Germline V gives CDR1 MNHEY, CDR2 SMNVEV (reference sequence). The CDR3 loop spans 14 amino acids. Trimming removed 6 bases from V and 7 bases from J, with 16 bases in between. This chain's CDR3 is CASSLPGYGQPQHF. CDR3 nucleotide sequence: TGTGCCAGCAGCCTGCCAGGGTATGGACAGCCCCAGCATTTT.

This clone was seen only a few times. The chain is built from TRBV27 and TRBJ2-7; 7 bases line up with TRBD1. V shed 4 bases, J shed 6 bases, and the junction held 6 bases outside the gene matches. CDR3 length: 13 residues. CDR1 MNHEY and CDR2 SMNVEV come from the germline V gene (reference sequence). The chain's CDR3 is CASSSNRQGEQYF. For the CDR3, the DNA is TGTGCCAGCAGTTCCAATCGACAGGGCGAGCAGTACTTC.

This clone occurred a few times. The chain has TRBV2 and TRBJ2-7; D unresolved. Germline CDR1 SNHLY, CDR2 FYNNEI. The CDR3 spans 12 residues. The V gene lost 5 bases and the J gene lost 6 bases, with 11 bases spanning the gap. This chain's CDR3 is CASSSGVSEQYF. CDR3 in DNA: TGTGCCAGCAGTTCCGGTGTTTCCGAGCAGTACTTC.

This chain links TRBV11-2 with TRBJ1-1; TRBD1 aligns across 9 bases. The V gene's germline CDR1 is SGHAT and CDR2 FQNNGV. J was trimmed by 0 bases and V by 2 bases; bases with no gene match: 4. The CDR3 contains 16 residues. The CDR3 region has the DNA TGTGCCAGCAGCTTAACCGGACAGGGGTTGAACACTGAAGCTTTCTTT. It specifies CASSLTGQGLNTEAFF.

The chain combines TRBV3-1 (or the pseudogene TRBV3-2) with TRBJ2-7; possibly TRBD2 for D (6 bases). The V and J ends lost 0 bases and 2 bases respectively, with 14 bases between them. Germline V gene data show CDR1 as LGHDT and CDR2 as YNNKEL (reference sequence). The CDR3 sequence is 16 residues long. The CDR3 DNA follows: TGTGCCAGCAGCCAAGATCTTGCGCGGGGAACCTACGAGCAGTACTTC. It is translated as CASSQDLARGTYEQYF.

This clone was recorded only once. The chain recombines TRBV28 with TRBJ1-5; 12 bases line up with TRBD1. The CDR3 sequence is 15 residues long. V was clipped by 8 bases and J by 7 bases; unmatched bases: 9. Per germline, CDR1 MDHEN and CDR2 SYDVKM. CDR3 amino acids: CASRTGTGGGQPQHF. The CDR3 coding sequence is TGTGCCAGCCGAACCGGGACAGGGGGCGGACAGCCCCAGCATTTT.

The rearrangement joins TRBV24-1 to TRBJ2-2; the D gene is possibly TRBD1 (6 bases). Germline lookup yields CDR1 KGHDR and CDR2 SFDVKD. V was shortened by 6 bases and J by 5 bases, with 21 bases between the two germline ends. The CDR3 has 17 residues. CDR3 sequence reads: CATSPQGRAGGTGELFF. CDR3 in DNA: TGTGCCACCAGTCCCCAGGGGCGCGCCGGCGGGACCGGGGAGCTGTTTTTT.

The gene calls are TRBV28 and TRBJ2-7; the D gene is possibly TRBD2 (7 bases). This CDR3 comprises 15 residues. Trimming pared 2 bases from V and 4 bases from J, leaving 15 bases between. Per germline, CDR1 MDHEN and CDR2 SYDVKM. The CDR3 protein is CASSLGGARGYEQYF. The CDR3 DNA follows: TGTGCCAGCAGTTTAGGGGGGGCACGAGGTTACGAGCAGTACTTC.

This clone was recorded a few times. The J gene is TRBJ2-2, the V gene TRBV2, with a weak D call TRBD2 (5 bases). This CDR3 spans 13 amino acids. CDR1 SNHLY and CDR2 FYNNEI come from the germline V gene. V shed 6 bases and J shed 4 bases, with 9 bases lying between them. DNA for the CDR3: TGTGCCAGCAGGTGGGAGAGCACCGGGGAGCTGTTTTTT. Protein sequence: CASRWESTGELFF.

The chain employs TRBV19 and TRBJ1-3; D unclear. The CDR3 covers 13 residues. Germline loops: CDR1 LNHDA, CDR2 SQIVND (reference sequence). V was pared by 9 bases and J by 0 bases, with 9 bases between. Written as DNA, the CDR3 is TGTGCCAGCCGACTGAACTCTGGAAACACCATATATTTT. Amino acids: CASRLNSGNTIYF.

This chain links TRBV3-1 (or the pseudogene TRBV3-2) with TRBJ1-3, with TRBD1 matching 7 bases. This CDR3 comprises 17 residues. The junction had 7 bases not matched to a gene; V was cut back by 2 bases and J by 0 bases. The germline CDR1 and CDR2 sequences are LGHDT and YNNKEL (reference sequence). CDR3 coding DNA: TGTGCCAGCAGCCAAAGAACCGGGACAGACTCTGGAAACACCATATATTTT. Its translation: CASSQRTGTDSGNTIYF.

V and J are TRBV18 and TRBJ1-6; 8 bases agree with TRBD1. Germline CDR1 is KGHSH and CDR2 is LQKENI. This CDR3 is 14 amino acids long. After removal of 6 bases from V and 8 bases from J, the junction contained 6 bases not matched to a gene. The CDR3 here is CASSRTGRDSPLHF. The CDR3 bases are TGTGCCAGCTCTCGGACAGGGAGGGATTCACCCCTCCACTTT.

The chain combines TRBV25-1 with TRBJ1-2; no reliable D call. In germline, CDR1 is MGHDK, CDR2 SYGVNS. The CDR3 sequence is 14 residues long. Trimming shortened V by 4 bases and J by 4 bases, and 13 bases separated the two germline ends. CDR3 in amino acids: CASSGPGKGYGYTF. The CDR3 DNA follows: TGTGCCAGCAGTGGTCCAGGAAAAGGCTATGGCTACACCTTC.

The genes are TRBV27 and TRBJ2-3; D unresolved. Trimming took 4 bases from V and 2 from J, leaving 4 bases between them. Germline V gene sequence: CDR1 MNHEY, CDR2 SMNVEV (reference sequence). This CDR3 spans 12 amino acids. The CDR3, as DNA: TGTGCCAGCAGTTCCCACACAGATACGCAGTATTTT. It yields the protein CASSSHTDTQYF.

CDR3 sequence (DNA): TGTGCCAGCAGTTCCCTCCCCCACCGGGACACCCTCCTGAGGAACTATGGCTACACCTTC. As protein: CASSSLPHRDTLLRNYGYTF. The V gene is TRBV28, the J gene TRBJ1-2; tentatively, D is TRBD1 (6 bases). The CDR3 covers 20 residues. Germline V gene sequence: CDR1 MDHEN, CDR2 SYDVKM. V lost 4 bases and J lost 2, with 29 bases in between.

The chain is built from TRBV2 and TRBJ2-7; unclear D gene. Germline CDR1 SNHLY, CDR2 FYNNEI. The ends were cut back, 7 bases at V and 8 bases at J, with 27 bases in the middle. The CDR3 consists of 16 residues. CDR3 in amino acids: CASTQTGQDSPTQQYF. The CDR3 DNA reads TGTGCCAGCACGCAAACTGGGCAGGATTCCCCTACGCAGCAGTACTTC.

Only a few counts were recorded for this clone. The CDR3 region is CASSLAWSSAEAFF. The CDR3 nucleotides read TGTGCCAGCAGTTTAGCCTGGAGCAGCGCTGAAGCTTTCTTT. J is TRBJ1-1 and V is TRBV27; D remains unclear. The CDR3 runs 14 residues. Germline V CDR1 and CDR2: MNHEY, SMNVEV (reference sequence). Trimming stripped 2 bases from V and 6 bases from J, with 13 bases between.

The gene calls are TRBV19 and TRBJ1-6, with a possible D match to TRBD1 (5 bases). Germline CDR1 is LNHDA and CDR2 is SQIVND (reference sequence). The CDR3 runs to 14 residues. V lost 7 bases and J 7 bases, leaving 14 bases between the germline ends. The CDR3 nucleotides read TGTGCCAGTAAGGAAGGCCAGGGAAATTCACCCCTCCACTTT. Translated: CASKEGQGNSPLHF.

This chain connects TRBV4-3 to TRBJ2-2; 8 bases line up with TRBD2. The CDR3 loop spans 15 amino acids. The J segment lost 8 bases and the V segment lost 3 bases, leaving 8 bases of the junction unmatched. Germline values: CDR1 LGHNA, CDR2 YSLEER. CDR3 sequence reads: CASSQIGLARGELFF. CDR3 in DNA: TGCGCCAGCAGCCAGATCGGACTAGCAAGAGGGGAGCTGTTTTTT.

The V call is TRBV11-2, the J call TRBJ1-1; a weak D match, TRBD1 (6 bases). The CDR3 loop spans 15 amino acids. Per germline, CDR1 SGHAT and CDR2 FQNNGV. Trimming removed 7 bases from V and 4 bases from J, with 19 bases in between. The CDR3 here is CASTYRAGGRTEAFF. The CDR3 DNA is TGTGCCAGCACCTATCGGGCGGGGGGCCGCACTGAAGCTTTCTTT.